The rows below give T cell receptor beta chains drawn from one sample of a study of OX40 agonist ivuxolimab in advanced cancers. Generated by immunoSEQ multiplex PCR, the TCRdb table keeps only in-frame clones and is missing some. The sample consists of about 61,000 clones, less than 90% of them appearing once. The material was CD4+ or CD8+ T cells sorted from blood, obtained in a trial of the OX40 agonist ivuxolimab. The receptor source for this set is an adult with an advanced solid tumor such as melanoma, head and neck, liver or kidney cancer. Both conserved end residues are part of each CDR3. The D gene is left open where the match is weak.

CDR3aa	CDR3nt	j_gene	v_gene	d_gene
CASSMRAQGPIYEQYF	TGTGCCAGTAGTATGAGGGCGCAGGGACCCATCTACGAGCAGTACTTC	TRBJ2-7	TRBV19	-
CASSLRQGAGNEQFF	TGTGCCAGCAGCTTGCGACAGGGGGCGGGGAATGAGCAGTTCTTC	TRBJ2-1	TRBV5-8	TRBD1
CASSSWTSGGLRSEQYF	TGTGCCAGCAGTTCCTGGACTAGCGGGGGGCTTAGGAGCGAGCAGTACTTC	TRBJ2-7	TRBV2	TRBD2
CASSLDGRNTEAFF	TGTGCCAGCAGCTTGGACGGAAGGAACACTGAAGCTTTCTTT	TRBJ1-1	TRBV5-4	-
CASSPMGISGGTDTQYF	TGTGCCAGCTCACCTATGGGAATTAGCGGGGGCACAGATACGCAGTATTTT	TRBJ2-3	TRBV18	TRBD2
CAWSGETVKAYEQYF	TGTGCCTGGAGTGGGGAGACAGTTAAGGCCTACGAGCAGTACTTC	TRBJ2-7	TRBV30	-
CASSQVEDTQYF	TGTGCCAGCAGCCAAGTAGAGGATACGCAGTATTTT	TRBJ2-3	TRBV7-2	-
CASTHLTGAGFGSYNEQFF	TGTGCCAGTACCCATCTGACAGGGGCCGGGTTCGGCTCCTACAATGAGCAGTTCTTC	TRBJ2-1	TRBV19	TRBD1
CATSRDYGGDNYGYTF	TGTGCCACCAGCAGAGACTATGGAGGGGATAACTATGGCTACACCTTC	TRBJ1-2	TRBV15	-
CASSMDWGGSNQPQHF	TGTGCCAGTAGTATGGATTGGGGGGGAAGCAATCAGCCCCAGCATTTT	TRBJ1-5	TRBV19	-
CASSLGLAGVGTDTQYF	TGTGCCAGCAGCCTAGGACTAGCGGGGGTGGGCACAGATACGCAGTATTTT	TRBJ2-3	TRBV5-6	TRBD2
CASSFYGEGSPLHF	TGTGCCAGCAGTTTTTACGGGGAGGGATCACCCCTCCACTTT	TRBJ1-6	TRBV6-5	-
CASSIRGGSSYEQYF	TGTGCCAGTAGTATAAGAGGGGGCAGCTCCTACGAGCAGTACTTC	TRBJ2-7	TRBV19	TRBD1
CASSIFENTEAFF	TGTGCCAGTAGTATCTTTGAGAACACTGAAGCTTTCTTT	TRBJ1-1	TRBV19	-
CASSKVAPGISNSNQPQHF	-	TRBJ1-5	TRBV21-1	-
CASSLFKGPDTQYF	TGTGCCAGCAGCTTGTTCAAGGGGCCAGATACGCAGTATTTT	TRBJ2-3	TRBV5-6	-